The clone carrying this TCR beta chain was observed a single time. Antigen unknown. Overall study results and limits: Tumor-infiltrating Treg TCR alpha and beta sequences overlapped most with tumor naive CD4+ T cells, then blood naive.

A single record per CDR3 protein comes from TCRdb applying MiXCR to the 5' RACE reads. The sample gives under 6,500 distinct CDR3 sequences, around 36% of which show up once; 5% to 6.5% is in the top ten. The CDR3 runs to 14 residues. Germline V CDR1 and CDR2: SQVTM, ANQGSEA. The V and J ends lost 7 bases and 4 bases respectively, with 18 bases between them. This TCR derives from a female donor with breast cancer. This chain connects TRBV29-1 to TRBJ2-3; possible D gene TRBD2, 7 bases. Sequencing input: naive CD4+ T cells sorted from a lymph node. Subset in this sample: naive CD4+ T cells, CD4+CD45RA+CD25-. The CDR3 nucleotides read TGCAGCGCGTGGGGGGGCCCTAGTTCAGATACGCAGTATTTT. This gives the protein CSAWGGPSSDTQYF.